These 4 T cell receptor beta chains originate from one sample sequenced in a study of OX40 agonist ivuxolimab in advanced cancers. Sequencing was performed with immunoSEQ multiplex PCR; in TCRdb, only in-frame clones are kept and a portion is missing. The data show under 70,000 clones, around 86% seen once. Material: CD4+ or CD8+ T cells sorted from blood, obtained in a trial of the OX40 agonist ivuxolimab. These receptors all come from an adult with an advanced solid tumor such as melanoma, head and neck, liver or kidney cancer.

The rearrangement links TRBV4-2 to TRBJ2-3; tentatively, D is TRBD2 (5 bases). V lost 4 bases and J 5 bases, leaving 13 bases between the germline ends. The CDR3 loop spans 14 amino acids. Germline CDR1 reads LGHNA; CDR2 reads YNFKEQ. Here the CDR3 DNA reads TGTGCCAGCAGCCGCGGGCCGGATGAAGATACGCAGTATTTT. Its translation is CASSRGPDEDTQYF.

V usage is TRBV9 and J usage is TRBJ1-5, with D possibly being TRBD1 (5 bases). V was pared by 4 bases and J by 7 bases, with 12 bases between. The CDR3 totals 13 residues. CDR1 and CDR2 from the germline V gene are SGDLS and YYNGEE. The CDR3 spells CASSLLGGQPQHF. The CDR3 bases are TGTGCCAGCAGCCTCCTGGGGGGGCAGCCCCAGCATTTT.

The rearrangement links TRBV28 to TRBJ2-3; 7 nucleotides line up with TRBD1. The CDR3 contains 14 residues. The V gene's germline CDR1 is MDHEN and CDR2 SYDVKM. V lost 6 bases, J lost 3 bases, and 6 bases stayed unmatched. This CDR3 is CASRRQGPTDTQYF. In nucleotides, the CDR3 is TGTGCCAGCAGGAGACAGGGACCAACAGATACGCAGTATTTT.

The gene calls are TRBV27 and TRBJ2-7; 7 nucleotides align to TRBD2. V was pared by 5 bases and J by 4 bases, with 8 bases of the junction left unmatched. Looked up from germline, CDR1 is MNHEY and CDR2 is SMNVEV (reference sequence). This CDR3 spans 14 amino acids. CDR3 protein: CASSNSWGGYEQYF. The CDR3, as DNA: TGTGCCAGCAGTAACAGTTGGGGAGGGTACGAGCAGTACTTC.